The 28 T cell receptor beta chains given below trace back to one sample, sequenced in a study of shared clonotypes between healthy human individuals. Naive CD8 populations comprised CD45RO-negative cells positively selected for CCR7, excluding terminally differentiated effector memory CD45RA+ cells. Data came from immunoSEQ multiplex PCR; TCRdb stores just in-frame clones and leaves some out. The repertoire consists of 550,000 to 750,000 clones, with about 92% occurring once and the leading ten covering approximately 24%. The sample comprised naive CD8+ T cells sorted from blood. The receptors were sampled from a young man in good health.

This chain links TRBV6-1 with TRBJ2-7; the D gene is possibly TRBD1 (5 bases). The CDR3 spans 14 residues. CDR1 MNHNS and CDR2 SASEGT come from the germline V gene. Trimming took 10 bases from V and 6 from J, leaving 22 bases between them. CDR3 sequence reads: CATPRGSLFSEQYF. The CDR3 DNA follows: TGTGCCACCCCAAGGGGTAGTCTGTTTTCCGAGCAGTACTTC.

Here the CDR3 DNA reads TGTGCCACCTCAGCGGGAGGGACCTACGAGCAGTACTTC. Encoded protein: CATSAGGTYEQYF. The rearrangement joins TRBV27 to TRBJ2-7, with TRBD2 matching 10 bases. Germline V gives CDR1 MNHEY, CDR2 SMNVEV (reference sequence). V was pared by 10 bases and J by 2 bases, with 5 bases of the junction left unmatched. The CDR3 covers 13 residues.

V is TRBV29-1 and J is TRBJ2-7; weak D call: TRBD1 (7 bases). V gave up 4 bases and J gave up 1 base, with 14 bases separating them. CDR3 length: 14 amino acids. From germline, CDR1 is SQVTM and CDR2 ANQGSEA. The CDR3 here is CSVGRQGGSYEQYF. The CDR3 DNA follows: TGCAGCGTTGGGAGGCAGGGGGGTTCCTACGAGCAGTACTTC.

The chain links TRBV11-2 to TRBJ1-4; 8 bases are a match to TRBD1. The CDR3 is 16 residues long. Germline CDR1 is SGHAT and CDR2 is FQNNGV. Losses at the gene ends were 0 bases for V and 5 bases for J; bases not matched to a gene: 5. The CDR3 region is CASSLDRTGLNEKLFF. The CDR3 nucleotides read TGTGCCAGCAGCTTAGATCGGACAGGGTTAAATGAAAAACTGTTTTTT.

The J gene is TRBJ2-1, the V gene TRBV29-1, with TRBD1 matching over 9 bases. The germline V gene encodes CDR1 SQVTM and CDR2 ANQGSEA. The CDR3 has 13 amino acids. V was clipped by 3 bases and J by 7 bases; unmatched bases: 4. CDR3: CSVDGTGRNEQFF. CDR3 DNA sequence: TGCAGCGTTGACGGGACAGGGCGAAATGAGCAGTTCTTC.

In regard to this clone: This probably arose from a read error, given a far larger clone one base away. The same CDR3 arises from other DNA sequences in this sample as well. The genes are TRBV27 and TRBJ2-7; unclear D gene. This CDR3 spans 12 amino acids. Between the trimmed V and J ends, which lost 4 bases and 0 bases, there was a span of 4 bases. CDR1 is MNHEY, CDR2 SMNVEV, per germline (reference sequence). The DNA for the CDR3 is TGTGCCAGCAGTTCTAGCTCCTACGAGCAGTACTTC. Protein product: CASSSSSYEQYF.

This clone has a single count. The chain employs TRBV2 and TRBJ2-3, with D tentatively TRBD2 (7 bases). Trimming pared 6 bases from V and 8 bases from J, leaving 27 bases between. The CDR3 is made up of 17 amino acids. Germline V CDR1 and CDR2: SNHLY, FYNNEI. CDR3 bases: TGTGCCAGCAGGACCCCAGTCGCGGGGGCGAATGTTGGTACGCAGTATTTT. Translated: CASRTPVAGANVGTQYF.

The V and J genes are TRBV7-2 and TRBJ2-7, with 9 bases aligning to TRBD2. Germline V gene lookup returns CDR1 SGHTA and CDR2 FQGNSA. The CDR3 length is 16 residues. V was pared by 5 bases and J by 5 bases, with 13 bases of the junction left unmatched. The DNA of the CDR3 is TGTGCCAGCAGCATCCCGATGGCGGGAGGGCCTGACGAGCAGTACTTC. Encoded protein: CASSIPMAGGPDEQYF.

The V call is TRBV27, the J call TRBJ2-1, with a tentative D call TRBD2 (6 bases). V was trimmed by 4 bases and J by 1 base, leaving 14 bases between them. The CDR3 runs 16 residues. Per the germline V gene, CDR1 is MNHEY and CDR2 is SMNVEV (reference sequence). The CDR3 is CASSSRLDRSYNEQFF. CDR3 in DNA: TGTGCCAGCAGTTCAAGACTAGATCGGTCCTACAATGAGCAGTTCTTC.

The chain has TRBV5-1 and TRBJ2-7; TRBD1 matches at 8 bases. CDR3 length: 16 residues. Germline CDR1 SGHRS, CDR2 YFSETQ. The V gene end was trimmed by 0 bases and the J gene end by 6 bases; junction bases not matched to a gene: 11. CDR3 sequence (DNA): TGCGCCAGCAGCTTGGCTAATGGGGACAGGAATCTCGAGCAGTACTTC. Residues: CASSLANGDRNLEQYF. The entire variable domain, with the rest obtained from reference TRBV5-1 and TRBJ2-7, is as follows: KAGVTQTPRYLIKTRGQQVTLSCSPISGHRSVSWYQQTPGQGLQFLFEYFSETQRNKGNFPGRFSGRQFSNSRSEMNVSTLELGDSALYLCASSLANGDRNLEQYFGPGTRLTVT.

V is TRBV11-3 and J is TRBJ2-2; TRBD1 aligns across 9 bases. With 5 bases clipped from V and 5 bases from J, the junction kept 6 bases outside the gene matches. The CDR3 has 15 amino acids. Germline lookup yields CDR1 SGHNT and CDR2 YENEEA. The DNA for the CDR3 is TGTGCCAGCAGCGACCGGGACAGGGTTACCGGGGAGCTGTTTTTT. Translating it yields CASSDRDRVTGELFF. Supplemented by reference TRBV11-3 and TRBJ2-2, the full variable domain reads EAGVVQSPRYKIIEKKQPVAFWCNPISGHNTLYWYLQNLGQGPELLIRYENEEAVDDSQLPKDRFSAERLKGVDSTLKIQPAELGDSAVYLCASSDRDRVTGELFFGEGSRLTVL.

The J gene is TRBJ2-1, the V gene TRBV5-4, with 13 nucleotides matching TRBD2. There are 19 residues in the CDR3. Unmatched junction bases numbered 17, after V lost 3 bases and J lost 8 bases. Germline lookup yields CDR1 SGHNT and CDR2 YYREEE (reference sequence). Here the CDR3 reads CASSSLRQELAGGTYEQFF. CDR3 nucleotides: TGTGCCAGCAGCTCCCTTAGACAGGAACTAGCGGGAGGGACATATGAGCAGTTCTTC.

This clone was detected only once. The chain links TRBV5-1 to TRBJ2-1; TRBD2 agrees at 15 bases. The CDR3 loop spans 18 amino acids. Losses at the gene ends were 0 bases for V and 7 bases for J; bases not matched to a gene: 8. Germline-derived CDR1 and CDR2 are SGHRS and YFSETQ. The CDR3 nucleotides are TGCGCCAGCAGCTTGGAGGGACTAGCGGGAGGAAACCAAAATGAGCAGTTCTTC. Protein: CASSLEGLAGGNQNEQFF. Together with reference TRBV5-1 and TRBJ2-1, the CDR3 gives the full variable domain: KAGVTQTPRYLIKTRGQQVTLSCSPISGHRSVSWYQQTPGQGLQFLFEYFSETQRNKGNFPGRFSGRQFSNSRSEMNVSTLELGDSALYLCASSLEGLAGGNQNEQFFGPGTRLTVL.

The chain couples TRBV9 to TRBJ2-7, with TRBD1 matching over 9 bases. This CDR3 region has 14 residues. The V gene end was trimmed by 4 bases and the J gene end by 4 bases; junction bases not matched to a gene: 6. Germline V lookup: CDR1 SGDLS, CDR2 YYNGEE. The CDR3 bases are TGTGCCAGCAGCCCCCGGGACAGGGTTTACGAGCAGTACTTC. Translated: CASSPRDRVYEQYF.

The rearrangement uses TRBV28 and TRBJ1-5; the D gene is possibly TRBD1 (5 bases). The CDR3 runs to 14 residues. Trimming pared 1 base from V and 6 bases from J, leaving 10 bases between. CDR1 is MDHEN and CDR2 is SYDVKM in the germline V gene. CDR3 loop: CASSLLQGGQPQHF. The CDR3 DNA is TGTGCCAGCAGTTTATTGCAGGGAGGTCAGCCCCAGCATTTT.

CDR3 bases: TGTGCCGGGGGACAGCGGGACAATGAGCAGTTCTTC. Its translation is CAGGQRDNEQFF. V and J are TRBV7-9 and TRBJ2-1, with D perhaps matching TRBD1 (7 bases). CDR3 length: 12 amino acids. V lost 11 bases to trimming and J lost 5 bases, with 13 bases between them. Germline CDR1 reads SEHNR; CDR2 reads FQNEAQ (reference sequence).

The chain uses TRBV27 and TRBJ2-7; TRBD1 aligns across 8 bases. The germline V gene encodes CDR1 MNHEY and CDR2 SMNVEV (reference sequence). The J segment lost 2 bases and the V segment lost 2 bases, leaving 2 bases of the junction unmatched. This CDR3 spans 14 amino acids. As DNA, the CDR3 is TGTGCCAGCAGTTTACTGGACAGGGCCTACGAGCAGTACTTC. Residues: CASSLLDRAYEQYF.

The rearrangement joins TRBV29-1 to TRBJ1-1; D perhaps matches TRBD1 (5 bases). Trimming took off 4 bases at V and 1 base at J, with 10 bases between the two ends. CDR3 size: 13 residues. Germline V CDR1 and CDR2: SQVTM, ANQGSEA. The CDR3 nucleotides are TGCAGCGTTGGGAAGCAGGGGAACACTGAAGCTTTCTTT. Amino acid sequence: CSVGKQGNTEAFF.

The chain has TRBV27 and TRBJ1-1, with D perhaps TRBD1 (5 bases). CDR3 length: 14 residues. The V end was cut by 1 base, the J end by 4 bases, with 10 bases between. Germline V gene sequence: CDR1 MNHEY, CDR2 SMNVEV (reference sequence). For the CDR3, the DNA is TGTGCCAGCAGTTTATGGCGGGACTTCACTGAAGCTTTCTTT. This sequence encodes CASSLWRDFTEAFF.

Written as DNA, the CDR3 is TGTGCCAGCAGCCTGAACCACAGGGGGCTAGAAGCTTTCTTT. Protein product: CASSLNHRGLEAFF. The chain recombines TRBV7-2 with TRBJ1-1, with TRBD1 matching over 9 bases. The CDR3 is made up of 14 amino acids. Germline trimming cut 5 bases from V and 8 bases from J; bases unmatched to any gene: 9. CDR1 is SGHTA, CDR2 FQGNSA, per germline.

This clone occurred once. The chain links TRBV7-9 to TRBJ1-1; tentatively, D is TRBD1 (6 bases). Germline V lookup: CDR1 SEHNR, CDR2 FQNEAQ (reference sequence). This CDR3 comprises 15 residues. Trimming took 4 bases from V and 4 from J, leaving 16 bases between them. The CDR3 here is CASSSSGGPGTEAFF. The DNA of the CDR3 is TGTGCCAGCAGCTCGTCCGGGGGGCCAGGCACTGAAGCTTTCTTT.

The rearrangement joins TRBV4-1 to TRBJ2-7; 7 nucleotides align to TRBD2. Germline CDR1 MGHRA, CDR2 YSYEKL. Trimming removed 0 bases from V and 5 bases from J; junction bases left unmatched: 7. The CDR3 runs to 15 residues. The CDR3 DNA reads as TGCGCCAGCAGCCAAGATGGCGCTAGCGGTGACGAGCAGTACTTC. Translating it yields CASSQDGASGDEQYF.

In this sample, this clone turned up a few times. The sample holds other DNA sequences that translate to the same CDR3. The rearrangement uses TRBV27 and TRBJ1-1; D ambiguous. V lost 4 bases to trimming and J lost 2 bases, with 8 bases between them. This CDR3 comprises 13 residues. The V gene's germline CDR1 is MNHEY and CDR2 SMNVEV (reference sequence). The CDR3 loop reads CASSYGGNTEAFF. CDR3 DNA: TGTGCCAGCAGTTACGGAGGAAACACTGAAGCTTTCTTT.

Here the CDR3 DNA reads TGTGCCAGTAGTATAATTGACCTGAGCCCCTCCTACAATGAGCAGTTCTTC. Translated: CASSIIDLSPSYNEQFF. J is TRBJ2-1 and V is TRBV19; D uncertain. Germline CDR1 LNHDA, CDR2 SQIVND (reference sequence). The CDR3 extends over 17 amino acids. Deletions cut 2 bases from V and 0 bases from J, with 14 bases between.

This chain uses TRBV7-9 with TRBJ2-7, with 7 bases fitting TRBD2. V lost 5 bases to trimming and J lost 5 bases; unmatched junction nucleotides: 12. Per the germline V gene, CDR1 is SEHNR and CDR2 is FQNEAQ (reference sequence). The CDR3 covers 15 residues. CDR3: CASSRSGTGGNEQYF. CDR3 DNA: TGTGCCAGCAGCCGAAGTGGGACCGGGGGGAACGAGCAGTACTTC.

The rearrangement uses TRBV27 and TRBJ2-5; TRBD2 aligns across 8 bases. Trimming removed 8 bases from V and 6 bases from J; junction bases left unmatched: 8. The CDR3 consists of 13 residues. In germline, CDR1 is MNHEY, CDR2 SMNVEV (reference sequence). CDR3 bases: TGTGCCAGCTCCTTAGCGGGAAGTCAGACCCAGTACTTC. Encoded protein: CASSLAGSQTQYF.

The chain uses TRBV2 and TRBJ2-1; D gene unclear. The germline CDR1 and CDR2 sequences are SNHLY and FYNNEI. Trimming stripped 3 bases from V and 2 bases from J, with 5 bases between. This CDR3 spans 13 amino acids. The CDR3, as DNA: TGTGCCAGCAGTGATAGTCCCTACAATGAGCAGTTCTTC. It encodes CASSDSPYNEQFF.

The chain joins TRBV2 to TRBJ1-5; a weak D match, TRBD1 (5 bases). Germline assignment: CDR1 SNHLY and CDR2 FYNNEI. The CDR3 has 14 amino acids. The ends were cut back, 1 base at V and 4 bases at J, with 8 bases in the middle. The CDR3 sequence is CASSEDRWNQPQHF. DNA for the CDR3: TGTGCCAGCAGTGAAGACAGGTGGAATCAGCCCCAGCATTTT.